The entry below gives a single T cell receptor (beta chain) sequence along with its context. Its antigen remains unknown. This entry belongs to a study of beta chain features in type 1 diabetes. Of the isolated RNA, all was reverse transcribed, and so the sequenced material was expressed TCRB transcripts. Clones were sequenced by immunoSEQ multiplex PCR, and TCRdb holds only the in-frame ones, with some missing. The table shows more than 250,000 clones, with about a fifth occurring only once. Points from the study as a whole: Shorter templates might be favored by PCR, and equally so in patients and in controls. Shorter TCRB CDR3s, moderately but significantly so, marked every one of the four CD4+ subsets in Type 1 diabetes patients.

This CDR3 region has 16 residues. Trimming at V came to 4 bases and at J to 3 bases, leaving 12 bases not matched to a gene. In all sorted populations, purity surpassed 95%. The sequence came from a middle-aged woman with type 1 diabetes. Sequences were obtained from naive CD4+ T cells from blood. The chain is built from TRBV5-7 and TRBJ1-1; the match to TRBD1 covers 7 bases. TRBV5-7 is reported as an ORF; its role is uncertain. The CDR3 DNA sequence: TGTGCCAGCAGCATCCGACAGGGAAGGCTGTACACTGAAGCTTTCTTT. It encodes CASSIRQGRLYTEAFF.